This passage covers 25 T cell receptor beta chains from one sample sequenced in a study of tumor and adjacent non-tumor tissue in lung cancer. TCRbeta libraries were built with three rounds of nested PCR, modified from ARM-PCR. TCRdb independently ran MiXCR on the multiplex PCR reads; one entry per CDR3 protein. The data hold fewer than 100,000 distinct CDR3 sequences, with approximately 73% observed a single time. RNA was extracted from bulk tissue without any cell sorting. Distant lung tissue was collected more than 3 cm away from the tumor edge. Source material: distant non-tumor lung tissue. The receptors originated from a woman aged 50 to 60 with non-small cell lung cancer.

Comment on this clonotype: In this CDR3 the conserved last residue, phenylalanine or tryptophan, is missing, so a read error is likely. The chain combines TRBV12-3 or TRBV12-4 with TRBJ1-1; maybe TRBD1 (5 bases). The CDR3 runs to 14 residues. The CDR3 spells CASSGRQQNTDAFL. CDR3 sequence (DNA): TGTGCCAGCAGTGGCCGACAGCAGAACACTGATGCTTTCCTT.

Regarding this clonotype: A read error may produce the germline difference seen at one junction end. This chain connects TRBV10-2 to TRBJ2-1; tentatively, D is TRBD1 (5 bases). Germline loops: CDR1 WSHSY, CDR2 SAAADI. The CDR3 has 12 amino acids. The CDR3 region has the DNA TGCGTCAGCAGTGAGGACACTTATGAACAGTTCTTC. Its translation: CVSSEDTYEQFF.

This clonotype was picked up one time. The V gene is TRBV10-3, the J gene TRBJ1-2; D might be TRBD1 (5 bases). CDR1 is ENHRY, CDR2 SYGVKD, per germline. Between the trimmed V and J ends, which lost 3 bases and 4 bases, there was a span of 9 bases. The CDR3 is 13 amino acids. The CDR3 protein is CAISDEGSYGYTF. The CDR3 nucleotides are TGTGCCATCAGTGACGAGGGGAGCTATGGCTACACCTTC.

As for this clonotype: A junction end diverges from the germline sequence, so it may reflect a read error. The CDR3 is CVSNLSYRDNQLQHF. CDR3 sequence (DNA): TGTGTCAGCAACCTCTCCTACAGGGACAATCAGCTCCAGCATTTT. The rearrangement uses TRBV11-2 and TRBJ1-5; D may be TRBD1 (6 bases). Germline-derived CDR1 and CDR2 are SGHAT and FQNNGV. The CDR3 is made up of 15 amino acids. The whole variable domain, remainder taken from reference TRBV11-2 and TRBJ1-5, is EAGVAQSPRYKIIEKRQSVAFWCNPISGHATLYWYQQILGQGPKLLIQFQNNGVVDDSQLPKDRFSAERLKGVDSTLKIQPAKLEDSAVYLCVSNLSYRDNQLQHFGDGTRLSIL.

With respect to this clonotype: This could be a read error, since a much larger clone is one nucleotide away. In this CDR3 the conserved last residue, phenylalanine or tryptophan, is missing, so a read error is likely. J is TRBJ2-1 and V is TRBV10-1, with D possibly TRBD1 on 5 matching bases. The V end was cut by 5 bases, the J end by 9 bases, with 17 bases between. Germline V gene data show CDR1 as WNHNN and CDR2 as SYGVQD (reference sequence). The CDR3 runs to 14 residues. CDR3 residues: CASSPQGKEAEQFL. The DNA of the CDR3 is TGCGCCAGCAGTCCCCAGGGAAAGGAAGCTGAGCAGTTCCTC.

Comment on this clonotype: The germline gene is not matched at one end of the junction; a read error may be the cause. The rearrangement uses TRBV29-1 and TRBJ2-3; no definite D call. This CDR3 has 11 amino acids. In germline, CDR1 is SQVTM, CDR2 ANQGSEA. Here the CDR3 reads CSTEDTDTQDF. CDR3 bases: TGCAGCACTGAAGACACAGATACGCAGGATTTT.

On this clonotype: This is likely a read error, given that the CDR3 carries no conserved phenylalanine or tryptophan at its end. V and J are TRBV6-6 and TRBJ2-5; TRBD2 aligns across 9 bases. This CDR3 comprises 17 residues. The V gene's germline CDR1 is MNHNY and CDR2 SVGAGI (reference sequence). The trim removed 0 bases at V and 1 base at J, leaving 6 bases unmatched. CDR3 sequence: CASSYSLAGGSQETQYL. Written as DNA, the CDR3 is TGTGCCAGCAGTTACTCGCTTGCGGGAGGGAGCCAAGAGACCCAGTACTTA.

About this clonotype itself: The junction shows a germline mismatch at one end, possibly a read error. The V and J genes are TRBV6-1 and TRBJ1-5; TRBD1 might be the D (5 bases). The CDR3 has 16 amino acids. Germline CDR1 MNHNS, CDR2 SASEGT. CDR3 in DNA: TGTGCCAGCAGTTACCGGGGCATGGCTAGCAATCAGTCCCAGCATTTT. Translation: CASSYRGMASNQSQHF.

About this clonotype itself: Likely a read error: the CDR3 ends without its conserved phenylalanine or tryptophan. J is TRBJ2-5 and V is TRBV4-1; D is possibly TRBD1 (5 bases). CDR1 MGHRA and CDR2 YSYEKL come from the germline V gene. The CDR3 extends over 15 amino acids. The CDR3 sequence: CASSQVQGPQETQYL. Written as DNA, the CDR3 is TGTGCCAGCAGCCAAGTGCAGGGTCCACAAGAGACCCAGTACTTA.

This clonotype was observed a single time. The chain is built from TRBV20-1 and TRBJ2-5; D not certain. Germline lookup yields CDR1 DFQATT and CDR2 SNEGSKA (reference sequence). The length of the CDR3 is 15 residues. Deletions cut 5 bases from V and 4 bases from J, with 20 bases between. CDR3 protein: CSAPRRRIDIETQYF. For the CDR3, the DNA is TGCAGTGCTCCCAGGCGCAGGATCGATATAGAGACCCAGTACTTC.

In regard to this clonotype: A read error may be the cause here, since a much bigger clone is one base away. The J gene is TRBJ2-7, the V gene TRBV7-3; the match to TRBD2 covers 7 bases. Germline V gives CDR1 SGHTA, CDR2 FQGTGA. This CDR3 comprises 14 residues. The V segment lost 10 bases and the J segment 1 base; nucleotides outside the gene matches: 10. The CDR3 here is CAIAPWEGSYEQYF. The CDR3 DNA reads TGTGCCATCGCCCCGTGGGAGGGGTCCTACGAGCAGTACTTC.

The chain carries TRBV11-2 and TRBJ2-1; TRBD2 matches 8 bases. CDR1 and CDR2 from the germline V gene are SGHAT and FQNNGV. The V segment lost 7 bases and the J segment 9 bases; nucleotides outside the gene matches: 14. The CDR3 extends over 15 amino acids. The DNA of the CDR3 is TGTGCCAGCATTCGCTCGGCGGGAGGACCGAGTGAGCAGTTCTTC. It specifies CASIRSAGGPSEQFF.

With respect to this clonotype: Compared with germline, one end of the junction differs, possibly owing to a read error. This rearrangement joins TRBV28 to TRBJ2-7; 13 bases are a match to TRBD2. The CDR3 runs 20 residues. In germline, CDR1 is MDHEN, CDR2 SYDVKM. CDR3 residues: CANSFTPRGTSGVSSYKQYF. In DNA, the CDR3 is TGTGCCAACAGTTTTACACCTAGGGGGACTAGCGGGGTAAGCTCCTACAAGCAGTACTTC.

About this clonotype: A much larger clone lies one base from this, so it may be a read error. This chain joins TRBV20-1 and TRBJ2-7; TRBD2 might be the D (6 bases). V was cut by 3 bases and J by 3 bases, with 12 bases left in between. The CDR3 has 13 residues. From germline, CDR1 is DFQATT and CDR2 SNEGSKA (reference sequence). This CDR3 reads CSASPNGSYEQYF. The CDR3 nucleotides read TGCAGTGCTAGTCCTAACGGGAGCTACGAGCAGTACTTC.

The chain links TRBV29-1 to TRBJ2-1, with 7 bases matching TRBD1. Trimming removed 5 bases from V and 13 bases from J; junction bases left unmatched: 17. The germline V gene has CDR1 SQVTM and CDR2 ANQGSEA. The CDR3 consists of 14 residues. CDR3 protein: CSVSRDSSYNGQFF. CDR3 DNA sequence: TGCAGCGTTAGCCGGGACAGCTCCTACAATGGCCAGTTCTTC.

Written as DNA, the CDR3 is TGTGCCAGCAGGCCGGGACTAGCGTTCAATGAGCAGTTCTTC. It codes for CASRPGLAFNEQFF. The genes are TRBV6-2 or TRBV6-3 and TRBJ2-1, with 10 bases lining up with TRBD2. The trim removed 6 bases at V and 6 bases at J, leaving 5 bases unmatched. The V gene's germline CDR1 is MNHEY and CDR2 SVGEGT. The CDR3 extends over 14 amino acids.

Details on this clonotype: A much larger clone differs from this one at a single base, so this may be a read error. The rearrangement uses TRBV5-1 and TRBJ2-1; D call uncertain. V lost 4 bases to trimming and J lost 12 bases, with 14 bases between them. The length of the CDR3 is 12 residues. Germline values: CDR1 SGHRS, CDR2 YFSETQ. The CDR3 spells CASSLERFGQFF. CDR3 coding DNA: TGCGCCAGCAGCCTGGAGAGGTTTGGGCAGTTCTTC.

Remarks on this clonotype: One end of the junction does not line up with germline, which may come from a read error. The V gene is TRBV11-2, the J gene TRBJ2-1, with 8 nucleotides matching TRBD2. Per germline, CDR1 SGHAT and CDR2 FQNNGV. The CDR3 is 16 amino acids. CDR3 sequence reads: CASSLGWVAGLGEQLF. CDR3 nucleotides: TGTGCCAGCAGCCTCGGTTGGGTAGCGGGATTAGGTGAGCAGTTATTC.

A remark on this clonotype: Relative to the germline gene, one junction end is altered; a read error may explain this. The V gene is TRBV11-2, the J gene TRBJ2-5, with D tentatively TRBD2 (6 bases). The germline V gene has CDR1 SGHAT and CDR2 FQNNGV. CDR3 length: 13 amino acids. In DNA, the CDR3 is TGTGCCAGCATCTTAGAGGGCCCGGGGGCCCAGTACTTC. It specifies CASILEGPGAQYF.

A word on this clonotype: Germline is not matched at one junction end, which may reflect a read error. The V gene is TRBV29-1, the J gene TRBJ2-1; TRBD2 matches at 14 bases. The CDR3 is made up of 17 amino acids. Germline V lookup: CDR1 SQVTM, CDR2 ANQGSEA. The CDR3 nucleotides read TGCTGCGGGGCCGGGACTAGCGGGAGAGTGACGTGGAATGAGCAATTCTTC. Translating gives CCGAGTSGRVTWNEQFF.

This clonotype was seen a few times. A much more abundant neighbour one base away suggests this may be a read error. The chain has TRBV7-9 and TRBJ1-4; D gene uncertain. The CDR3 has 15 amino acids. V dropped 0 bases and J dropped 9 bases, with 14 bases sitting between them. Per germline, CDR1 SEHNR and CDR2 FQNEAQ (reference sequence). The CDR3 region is CASSLAHGLVKKLFF. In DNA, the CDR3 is TGTGCCAGCAGCTTAGCACACGGACTCGTAAAAAAACTGTTTTTT.

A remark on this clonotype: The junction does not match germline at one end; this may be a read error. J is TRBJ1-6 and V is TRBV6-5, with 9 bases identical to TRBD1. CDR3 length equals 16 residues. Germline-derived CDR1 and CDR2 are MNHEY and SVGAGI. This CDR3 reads CAMSYSAGQGGSPFHF. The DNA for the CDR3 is TGTGCCATGAGTTACTCTGCGGGACAGGGAGGATCACCCTTCCACTTT.

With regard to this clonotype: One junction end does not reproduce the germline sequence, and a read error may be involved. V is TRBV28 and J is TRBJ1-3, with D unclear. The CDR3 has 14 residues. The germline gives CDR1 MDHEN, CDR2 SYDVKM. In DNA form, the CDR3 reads TGTGCCAGCAACTCCCGGACCTCTGGAAACATCATATATTTC. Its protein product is CASNSRTSGNIIYF.

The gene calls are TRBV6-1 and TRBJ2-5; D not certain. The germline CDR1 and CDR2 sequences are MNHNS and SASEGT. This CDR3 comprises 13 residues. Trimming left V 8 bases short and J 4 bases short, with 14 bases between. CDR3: CASCLTRSETQYF. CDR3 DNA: TGTGCCAGCTGTCTAACACGGTCAGAGACCCAGTACTTC.

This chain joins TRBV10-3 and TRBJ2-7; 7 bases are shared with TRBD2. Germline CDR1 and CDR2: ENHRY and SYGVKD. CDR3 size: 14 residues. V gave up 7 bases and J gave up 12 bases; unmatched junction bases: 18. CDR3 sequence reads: CAIKSAGVSYKLYF. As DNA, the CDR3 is TGTGCCATCAAATCGGCGGGAGTAAGCTACAAGCTGTACTTC.